This TCR beta chain was identified during a study of tissue T cells after allogeneic stem cell transplantation. Data came from immunoSEQ multiplex PCR; TCRdb stores just in-frame clones and leaves some out. The sample holds several thousand clones, approximately 47% seen once. Time point reported: mouse harvest day 7 after allogeneic transplant. Tail vein injection delivered 10^7 T-cell-depleted bone marrow cells and 10^6 splenic CD5+ T cells. Regarding this clone: Mouse germline and gene names are used. The read comes to an end 1 residue before the CDR3 does, leaving the germline J gene to fill in the end.

V gave up 0 bases and J gave up 4 bases, with 10 bases separating them. Germline CDR1 is GKSSPN and CDR2 is SITVG. The CDR3 extends over 14 amino acids. The sequence was obtained from a female BALB/c mouse given C57BL/6 T cells with graft-versus-host disease after an allogeneic hematopoietic cell transplant. This rearrangement joins TRBV31 to TRBJ1-3; D may be TRBD1 (5 bases). The sequenced sample was gut tissue. CDR3 DNA, as far as it was read: TGTGCCTGGAGTCTAGTAGGGGTCGGAAATACGCTCTAT. This translates into CAWSLVGVGNTLY. The entire CDR3 protein reads CAWSLVGVGNTLYF.